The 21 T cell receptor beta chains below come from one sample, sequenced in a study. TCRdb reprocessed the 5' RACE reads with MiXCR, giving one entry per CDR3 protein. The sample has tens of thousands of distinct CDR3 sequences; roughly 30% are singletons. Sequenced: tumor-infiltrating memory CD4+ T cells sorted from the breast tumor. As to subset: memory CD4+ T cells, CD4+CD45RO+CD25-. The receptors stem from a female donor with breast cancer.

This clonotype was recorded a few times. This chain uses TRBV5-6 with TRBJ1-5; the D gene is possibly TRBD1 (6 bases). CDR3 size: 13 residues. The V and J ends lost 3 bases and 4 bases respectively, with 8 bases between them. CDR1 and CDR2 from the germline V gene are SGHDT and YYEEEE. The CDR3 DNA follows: TGTGCCAGCAGCTCCACAGGGAATCAGCCCCAGCATTTT. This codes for CASSSTGNQPQHF.

CDR3 coding DNA: TGTGCCAGCAGCCAAGGGACGAGGGATTTTTCCTACGAGCAGTACTTC. It yields the protein CASSQGTRDFSYEQYF. The J gene is TRBJ2-7, the V gene TRBV14; tentatively, D is TRBD2 (5 bases). Trimming took off 1 base at V and 1 base at J, with 14 bases between the two ends. Looked up from germline, CDR1 is SGHDN and CDR2 is FVKESK. There are 16 residues in the CDR3. Looking up the rest from reference TRBV14 and TRBJ2-7 gives the full variable domain: EAGVTQFPSHSVIEKGQTVTLRCDPISGHDNLYWYRRVMGKEIKFLLHFVKESKQDESGMPNNRFLAERTGGTYSTLKVQPAELEDSGVYFCASSQGTRDFSYEQYFGPGTRLTVT.

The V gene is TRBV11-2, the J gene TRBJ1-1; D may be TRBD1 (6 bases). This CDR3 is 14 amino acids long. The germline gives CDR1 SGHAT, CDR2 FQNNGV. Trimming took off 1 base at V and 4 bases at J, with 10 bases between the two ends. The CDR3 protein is CASSLAGERTEAFF. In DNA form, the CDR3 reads TGTGCCAGCAGCTTAGCAGGGGAGCGCACTGAAGCTTTCTTT.

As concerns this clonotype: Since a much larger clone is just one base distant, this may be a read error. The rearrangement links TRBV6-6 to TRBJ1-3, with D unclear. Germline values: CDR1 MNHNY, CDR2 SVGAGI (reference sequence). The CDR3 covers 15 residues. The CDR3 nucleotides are TGTGCCGGCAGTTACCAGAGGGCTCCCGGAAACACCATATATTTT. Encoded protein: CAGSYQRAPGNTIYF.

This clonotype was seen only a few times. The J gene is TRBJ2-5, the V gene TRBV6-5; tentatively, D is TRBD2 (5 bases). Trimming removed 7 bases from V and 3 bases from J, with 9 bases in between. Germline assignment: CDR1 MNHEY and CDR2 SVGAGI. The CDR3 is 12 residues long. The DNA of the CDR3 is TGTGCCAGCACGGGGAACGAAGAGACCCAGTACTTC. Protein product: CASTGNEETQYF.

The CDR3 sequence: CASSQDSGLAKNIQYF. The CDR3 region has the DNA TGCGCCAGCAGCCAGGATAGCGGATTAGCCAAAAACATTCAGTACTTC. The chain couples TRBV4-1 to TRBJ2-4; maybe TRBD2 (6 bases). CDR1 is MGHRA, CDR2 YSYEKL, per germline. With 3 bases removed from V and 0 bases from J, the gap between germline ends came to 12 bases. The CDR3 totals 16 residues.

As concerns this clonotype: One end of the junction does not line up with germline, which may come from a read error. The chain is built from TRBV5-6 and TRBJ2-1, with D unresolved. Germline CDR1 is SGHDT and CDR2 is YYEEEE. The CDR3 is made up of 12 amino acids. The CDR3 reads CASSYRAGSMIF. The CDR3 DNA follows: TGTGCCAGCTCGTATCGGGCAGGTTCGATGATCTTC.

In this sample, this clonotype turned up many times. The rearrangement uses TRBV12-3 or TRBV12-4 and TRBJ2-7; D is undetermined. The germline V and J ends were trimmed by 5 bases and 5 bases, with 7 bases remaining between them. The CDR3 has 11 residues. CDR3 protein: CASSTLDEQYF. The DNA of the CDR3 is TGTGCCAGCAGTACACTCGACGAGCAGTACTTC.

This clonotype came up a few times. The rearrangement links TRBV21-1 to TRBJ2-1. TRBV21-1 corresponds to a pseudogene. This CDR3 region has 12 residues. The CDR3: CASSKNGVKQFF. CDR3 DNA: TGTGCCAGCAGCAAAAACGGGGTTAAGCAGTTCTTC.

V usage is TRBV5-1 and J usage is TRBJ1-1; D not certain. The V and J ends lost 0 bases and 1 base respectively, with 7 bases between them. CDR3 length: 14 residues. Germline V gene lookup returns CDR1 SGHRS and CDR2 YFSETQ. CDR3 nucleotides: TGCGCCAGCAGCTTGGACAGACCGAACACTGAAGCTTTCTTT. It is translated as CASSLDRPNTEAFF.

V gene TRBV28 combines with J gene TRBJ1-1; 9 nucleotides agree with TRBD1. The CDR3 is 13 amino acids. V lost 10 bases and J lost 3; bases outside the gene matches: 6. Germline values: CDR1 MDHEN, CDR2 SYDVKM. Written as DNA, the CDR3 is TGTGCCACCACCTGGACAGGGGACACTGAAGCTTTCTTT. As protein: CATTWTGDTEAFF.

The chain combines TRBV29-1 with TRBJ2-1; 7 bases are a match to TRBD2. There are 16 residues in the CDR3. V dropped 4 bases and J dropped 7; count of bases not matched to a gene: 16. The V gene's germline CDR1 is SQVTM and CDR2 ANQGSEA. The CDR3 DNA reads TGCAGCGTTGGGGAAAGAGGGCTAGCGGAGGGGAATGAGCAGTTCTTC. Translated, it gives CSVGERGLAEGNEQFF.

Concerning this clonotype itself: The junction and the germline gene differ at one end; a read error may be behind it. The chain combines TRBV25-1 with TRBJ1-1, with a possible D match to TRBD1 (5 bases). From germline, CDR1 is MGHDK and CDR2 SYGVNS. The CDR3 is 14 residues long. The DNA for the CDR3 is TGTACCAGCAGTGAAAGGGGCTCGAACACTGAAGCTTTCTTT. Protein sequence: CTSSERGSNTEAFF.

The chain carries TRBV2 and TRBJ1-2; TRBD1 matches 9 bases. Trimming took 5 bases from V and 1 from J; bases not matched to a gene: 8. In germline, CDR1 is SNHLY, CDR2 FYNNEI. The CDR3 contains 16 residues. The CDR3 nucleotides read TGTGCCAGCAGTCCCGGGACAGGGCACCTTAACTATGGCTACACCTTC. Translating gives CASSPGTGHLNYGYTF.

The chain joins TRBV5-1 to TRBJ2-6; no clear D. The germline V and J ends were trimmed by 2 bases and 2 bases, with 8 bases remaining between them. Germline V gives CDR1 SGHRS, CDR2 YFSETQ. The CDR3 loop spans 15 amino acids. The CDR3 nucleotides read TGCGCCAGCAGCTTTACAGCCGCTGGGGCCAACGTCCTGACTTTC. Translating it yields CASSFTAAGANVLTF. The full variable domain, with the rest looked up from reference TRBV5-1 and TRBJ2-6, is KAGVTQTPRYLIKTRGQQVTLSCSPISGHRSVSWYQQTPGQGLQFLFEYFSETQRNKGNFPGRFSGRQFSNSRSEMNVSTLELGDSALYLCASSFTAAGANVLTFGAGSRLTVL.

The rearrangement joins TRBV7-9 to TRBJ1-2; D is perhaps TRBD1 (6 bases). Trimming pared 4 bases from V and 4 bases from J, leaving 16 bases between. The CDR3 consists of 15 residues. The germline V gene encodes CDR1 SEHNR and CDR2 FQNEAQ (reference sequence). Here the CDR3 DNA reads TGTGCCAGCAGCTCAACAGGGCGTGAAAGCTATGGCTACACCTTC. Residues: CASSSTGRESYGYTF.

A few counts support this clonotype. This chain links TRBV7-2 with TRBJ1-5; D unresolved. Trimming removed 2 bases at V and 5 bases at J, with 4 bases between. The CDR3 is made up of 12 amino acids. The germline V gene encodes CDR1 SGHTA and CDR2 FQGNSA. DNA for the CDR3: TGTGCCAGCAGCTTACGGGATCAGCCCCAGCATTTT. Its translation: CASSLRDQPQHF.

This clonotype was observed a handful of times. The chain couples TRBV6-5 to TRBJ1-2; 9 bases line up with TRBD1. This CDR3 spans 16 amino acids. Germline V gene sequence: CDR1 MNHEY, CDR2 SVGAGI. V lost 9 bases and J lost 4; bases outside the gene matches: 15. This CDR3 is CASPKPTGGWGYGYTF. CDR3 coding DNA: TGTGCCAGTCCCAAGCCGACAGGGGGTTGGGGCTATGGCTACACCTTC.

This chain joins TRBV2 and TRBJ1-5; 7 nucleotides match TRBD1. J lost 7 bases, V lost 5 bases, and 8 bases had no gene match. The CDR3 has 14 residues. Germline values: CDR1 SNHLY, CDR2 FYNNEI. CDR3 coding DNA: TGTGCCAGCAGTACACAGGGGAATGGGCAGCCCCAGCATTTT. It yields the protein CASSTQGNGQPQHF.

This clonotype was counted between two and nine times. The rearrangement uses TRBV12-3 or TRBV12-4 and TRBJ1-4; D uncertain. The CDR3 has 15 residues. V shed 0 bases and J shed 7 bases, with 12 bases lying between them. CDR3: CASSLAGGVGEKLFF. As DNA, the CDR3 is TGTGCCAGCAGTTTAGCGGGTGGGGTGGGTGAAAAACTGTTTTTT.

The chain's CDR3 is CASSIQRGREQFF. CDR3 DNA: TGCGCCAGCAGCATCCAGCGGGGGAGGGAGCAGTTCTTC. The V gene is TRBV5-1, the J gene TRBJ2-1; 8 nucleotides agree with TRBD2. This CDR3 has 13 residues. The V and J ends lost 4 bases and 10 bases, in that order; junction bases with no gene match: 7. The V gene's germline CDR1 is SGHRS and CDR2 YFSETQ.